These 9 T cell receptor beta chains originate from one sample sequenced in a study of blood T cell repertoires in COVID-19. Clones were read by immunoSEQ multiplex PCR, and TCRdb kept only the in-frame ones, dropping some. There are more than 250,000 clones in the sample; about nine tenths occur only once, and under 3% lies in the top ten. Input material: PBMCs or T cells enriched from blood (not recorded which). The receptors were gathered from a woman between 18 and 30 years old who had recovered from COVID-19.

The chain combines TRBV6-2 or TRBV6-3 with TRBJ1-1; D remains unclear. Germline CDR1 is MNHEY and CDR2 is SVGEGT. The CDR3 runs to 15 residues. V lost 6 bases and J lost 0, with 14 bases in between. CDR3 in DNA: TGTGCCAGCAGCCCGTTATCCTCCGTGAACACTGAAGCTTTCTTT. Translated: CASSPLSSVNTEAFF.

This clone was seen a single time. The chain employs TRBV19 and TRBJ2-7, with 7 nucleotides matching TRBD2. The CDR3 extends over 17 amino acids. CDR1 LNHDA and CDR2 SQIVND come from the germline V gene (reference sequence). Trimming cost V 2 bases and J 1 base; bases outside gene matches: 11. The chain's CDR3 is CASSIPQGGSDSYEQYF. In DNA, the CDR3 is TGTGCCAGTAGTATACCCCAGGGCGGGAGTGATTCCTACGAGCAGTACTTC.

The chain has TRBV27 and TRBJ2-1, with D possibly being TRBD1 (5 bases). V lost 6 bases and J lost 1, with 16 bases in between. The CDR3 totals 16 residues. Germline V lookup: CDR1 MNHEY, CDR2 SMNVEV (reference sequence). The chain's CDR3 is CASRPPTAPSYNEQFF. The CDR3 DNA sequence: TGTGCCAGCAGACCTCCGACAGCGCCATCCTACAATGAGCAGTTCTTC.

The chain links TRBV18 to TRBJ2-5, with no clear D. The CDR3 loop spans 14 amino acids. The V gene's germline CDR1 is KGHSH and CDR2 LQKENI. With 1 base removed from V and 3 bases from J, the gap between germline ends came to 9 bases. The CDR3 loop is CASSPLGIEETQYF. CDR3 DNA: TGTGCCAGCTCACCACTGGGCATAGAAGAGACCCAGTACTTC. Full variable domain (remainder filled in from reference TRBV18 and TRBJ2-5): NAGVMQNPRHLVRRRGQEARLRCSPMKGHSHVYWYRQLPEEGLKFMVYLQKENIIDESGMPKERFSAEFPKEGPSILRIQQVVRGDSAAYFCASSPLGIEETQYFGPGTRLLVL.

The chain combines TRBV5-6 with TRBJ1-4, with TRBD1 matching over 7 bases. CDR3 length equals 14 residues. CDR1 is SGHDT, CDR2 YYEEEE, per germline. With 6 bases clipped from V and 5 bases from J, the junction kept 7 bases outside the gene matches. DNA of the CDR3: TGTGCCAGCACCCGTGGGACAGCAAATGAAAAACTGTTTTTT. It translates to CASTRGTANEKLFF.

The chain couples TRBV3-1 (or the pseudogene TRBV3-2) to TRBJ2-5; TRBD2 matches 10 bases. The CDR3 is 15 residues long. V shed 3 bases, J shed 0 bases, and the junction held 1 base outside the gene matches. Germline V gene data show CDR1 as LGHDT and CDR2 as YNNKEL (reference sequence). CDR3 protein: CASSHGLADQETQYF. The CDR3 region has the DNA TGTGCCAGCAGCCATGGACTAGCGGACCAAGAGACCCAGTACTTC.

The chain is built from TRBV7-8 and TRBJ1-1, with D perhaps matching TRBD1 (5 bases). The germline CDR1 and CDR2 sequences are SGHVS and FQNEAQ. The V gene lost 5 bases and the J gene lost 1 base, with 11 bases spanning the gap. The CDR3 runs to 14 residues. This CDR3 is CASSRGGSNTEAFF. CDR3 DNA: TGTGCCAGCAGCCGCGGGGGGTCGAACACTGAAGCTTTCTTT.

CDR3 amino acids: CASSIPGYSNQPQHF. In nucleotides, the CDR3 is TGTGCCAGTAGTATTCCAGGGTATAGCAATCAGCCCCAGCATTTT. The rearrangement joins TRBV19 to TRBJ1-5, with TRBD1 as a possible D gene (5 bases). CDR1 is LNHDA and CDR2 is SQIVND in the germline V gene (reference sequence). Trimming removed 3 bases at V and 0 bases at J, with 9 bases between. The CDR3 runs 15 residues.

The V call is TRBV9, the J call TRBJ2-6; D is perhaps TRBD1 (6 bases). Trimming took off 5 bases at V and 0 bases at J, with 12 bases between the two ends. Germline loops: CDR1 SGDLS, CDR2 YYNGEE. The CDR3 covers 16 residues. CDR3 nucleotides: TGTGCCAGCAGTCGTACAGGGAACTCTGGGGCCAACGTCCTGACTTTC. Translation gives CASSRTGNSGANVLTF.